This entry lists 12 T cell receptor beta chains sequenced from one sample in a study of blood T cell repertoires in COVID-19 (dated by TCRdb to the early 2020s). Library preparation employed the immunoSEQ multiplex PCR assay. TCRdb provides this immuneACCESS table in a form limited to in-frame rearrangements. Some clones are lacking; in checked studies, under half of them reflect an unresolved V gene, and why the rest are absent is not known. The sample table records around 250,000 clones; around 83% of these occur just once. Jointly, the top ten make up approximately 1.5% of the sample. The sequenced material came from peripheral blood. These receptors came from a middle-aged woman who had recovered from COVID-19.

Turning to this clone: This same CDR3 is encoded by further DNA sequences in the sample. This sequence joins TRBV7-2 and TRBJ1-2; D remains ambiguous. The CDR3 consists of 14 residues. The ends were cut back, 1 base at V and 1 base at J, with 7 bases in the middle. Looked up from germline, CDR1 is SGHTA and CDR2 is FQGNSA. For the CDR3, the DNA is TGTGCCAGCAGCTTAGGTCCCGGTAACTATGGCTACACCTTC. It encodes CASSLGPGNYGYTF.

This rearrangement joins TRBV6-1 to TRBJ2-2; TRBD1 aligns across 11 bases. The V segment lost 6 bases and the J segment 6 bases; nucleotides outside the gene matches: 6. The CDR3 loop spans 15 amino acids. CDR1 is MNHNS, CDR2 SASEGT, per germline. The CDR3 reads CASSVPGQGAGELFF. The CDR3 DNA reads TGTGCCAGCAGCGTCCCGGGACAGGGGGCCGGGGAGCTGTTTTTT.

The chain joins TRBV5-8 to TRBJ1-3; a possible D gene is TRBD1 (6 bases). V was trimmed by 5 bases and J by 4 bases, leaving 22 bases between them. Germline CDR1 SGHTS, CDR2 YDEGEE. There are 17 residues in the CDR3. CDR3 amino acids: CASSIEVAAGAGNTIYF. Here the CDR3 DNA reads TGTGCCAGCAGTATCGAAGTGGCAGCGGGGGCCGGAAACACCATATATTTT. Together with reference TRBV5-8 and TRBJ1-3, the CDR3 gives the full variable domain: EAGVTQSPTHLIKTRGQQATLRCSPISGHTSVYWYQQALGLGLQFLLWYDEGEERNRGNFPPRFSGRQFPNYSSELNVNALELEDSALYLCASSIEVAAGAGNTIYFGEGSWLTVV.

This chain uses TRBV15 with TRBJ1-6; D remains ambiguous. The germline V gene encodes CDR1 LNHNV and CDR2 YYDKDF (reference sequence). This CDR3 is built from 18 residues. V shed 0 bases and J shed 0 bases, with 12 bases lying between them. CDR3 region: CATSRDGDESSYNSPLHF. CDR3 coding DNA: TGTGCCACCAGCAGAGATGGAGACGAAAGCTCCTATAATTCACCCCTCCACTTT. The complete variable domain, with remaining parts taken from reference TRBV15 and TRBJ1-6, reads DAMVIQNPRYQVTQFGKPVTLSCSQTLNHNVMYWYQQKSSQAPKLLFHYYDKDFNNEADTPDNFQSRRPNTSFCFLDIRSPGLGDTAMYLCATSRDGDESSYNSPLHFGNGTRLTVT.

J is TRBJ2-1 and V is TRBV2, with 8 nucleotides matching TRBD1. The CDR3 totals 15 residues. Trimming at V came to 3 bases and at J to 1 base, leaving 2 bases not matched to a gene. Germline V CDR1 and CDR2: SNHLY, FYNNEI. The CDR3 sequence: CASSDQGASYNEQFF. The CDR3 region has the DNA TGTGCCAGCAGTGATCAGGGGGCTTCCTACAATGAGCAGTTCTTC.

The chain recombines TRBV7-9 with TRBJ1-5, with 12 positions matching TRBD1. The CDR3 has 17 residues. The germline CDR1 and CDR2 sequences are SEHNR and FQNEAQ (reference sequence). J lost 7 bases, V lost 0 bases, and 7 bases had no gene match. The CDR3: CASSLAGQGALRQPQHF. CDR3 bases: TGTGCCAGCAGCTTAGCGGGACAGGGGGCACTTCGACAGCCCCAGCATTTT. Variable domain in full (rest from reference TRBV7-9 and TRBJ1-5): DTGVSQNPRHKITKRGQNVTFRCDPISEHNRLYWYRQTLGQGPEFLTYFQNEAQLEKSRLLSDRFSAERPKGSFSTLEIQRTEQGDSAMYLCASSLAGQGALRQPQHFGDGTRLSIL.

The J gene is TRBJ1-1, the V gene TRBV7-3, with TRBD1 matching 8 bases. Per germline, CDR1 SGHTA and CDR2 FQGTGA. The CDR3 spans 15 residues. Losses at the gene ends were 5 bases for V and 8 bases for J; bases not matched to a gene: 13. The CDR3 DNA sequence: TGTGCCAGCAGCCCAAATTCGGGCGGACAGGGCGAAGCTTTCTTT. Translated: CASSPNSGGQGEAFF.

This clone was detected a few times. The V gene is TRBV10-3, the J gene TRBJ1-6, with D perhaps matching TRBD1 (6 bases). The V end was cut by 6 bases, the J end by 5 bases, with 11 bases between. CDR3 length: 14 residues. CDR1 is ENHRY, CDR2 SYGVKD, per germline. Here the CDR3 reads CAIRYRVDNSPLHF. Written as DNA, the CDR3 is TGTGCCATCAGATACAGGGTCGATAATTCACCCCTCCACTTT.

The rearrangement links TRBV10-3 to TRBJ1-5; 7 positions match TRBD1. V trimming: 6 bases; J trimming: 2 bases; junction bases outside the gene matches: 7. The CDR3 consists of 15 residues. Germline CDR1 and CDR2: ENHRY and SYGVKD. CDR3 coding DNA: TGTGCCATCAGGGCAGACAGGGAGGGCAATCAGCCCCAGCATTTT. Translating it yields CAIRADREGNQPQHF.

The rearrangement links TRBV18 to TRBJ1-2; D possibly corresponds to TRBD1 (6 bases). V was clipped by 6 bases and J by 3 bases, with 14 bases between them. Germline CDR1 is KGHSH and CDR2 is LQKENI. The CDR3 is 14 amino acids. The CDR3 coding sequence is TGTGCCAGCTCGGATCGACAGGTGGACTATGGCTACACCTTC. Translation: CASSDRQVDYGYTF. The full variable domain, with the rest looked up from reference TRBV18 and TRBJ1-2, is NAGVMQNPRHLVRRRGQEARLRCSPMKGHSHVYWYRQLPEEGLKFMVYLQKENIIDESGMPKERFSAEFPKEGPSILRIQQVVRGDSAAYFCASSDRQVDYGYTFGSGTRLTVV.

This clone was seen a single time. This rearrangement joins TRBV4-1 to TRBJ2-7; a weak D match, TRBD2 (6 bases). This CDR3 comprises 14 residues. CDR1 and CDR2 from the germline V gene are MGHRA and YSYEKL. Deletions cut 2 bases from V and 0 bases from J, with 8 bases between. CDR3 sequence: CASSQRRDSYEQYF. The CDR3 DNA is TGCGCCAGCAGCCAAAGGAGGGACTCCTACGAGCAGTACTTC.

CDR3 residues: CASTRNLSYEQYF. In DNA, the CDR3 is TGCGCCAGCACTCGAAACTTGTCCTACGAGCAGTACTTC. This chain links TRBV10-1 with TRBJ2-7; D gene uncertain. Trimming left V 7 bases short and J 1 base short, with 11 bases between. This CDR3 is built from 13 residues. In germline, CDR1 is WNHNN, CDR2 SYGVQD (reference sequence).